What follows is one TCR beta chain and its context. The data were obtained in a study of blood T cell repertoires in COVID-19. Trimming removed 8 bases at V and 9 bases at J, with 11 bases between. CDR1 is SNHLY and CDR2 is FYNNEI in the germline V gene. This CDR3 comprises 11 residues. Sequencing used immunoSEQ multiplex PCR; TCRdb keeps in-frame clones, though not all of them. The profile shows some 320,000 clones, about 87% of them singletons. The rearrangement joins TRBV2 to TRBJ1-5, with D unresolved. Sequenced material: peripheral blood. This clonotype was sampled from a woman aged 25 to 45 who had recovered from COVID-19. The CDR3 region is CASRGSGPQHF. The CDR3 nucleotides read TGTGCCAGCCGAGGGTCCGGGCCCCAGCATTTT.